This T cell receptor (beta chain) emerged from a study of shared clonotypes between healthy human individuals. Study-level findings and limits: Sampling included only blood; tissue repertoires likely differ.

All of the donors resided in Nashville, Tennessee, and each was a Caucasian adult. Remarks on this clone: Its cognate antigen is unknown.

Authors' methods: Junction-only sequences without quality scores were provided by ImmunoSEQ, so filtering was different. Clones were read by immunoSEQ multiplex PCR, and TCRdb kept only the in-frame ones, dropping some. The V and J calls and clone size come from that table; D and trimming were worked out from the DNA. The sample yields fewer than 600,000 clones, about four fifths seen once. Sequencing was performed on PBMCs. The receptor was isolated from a woman aged 40 to 50 in good health. Some clones in this sample may be carry-over from other donors' samples.

The CDR3 reads CASRTAGTSGTQYF. DNA of the CDR3: TGTGCCAGCAGGACCGCCGGGACCTCCGGGACCCAGTACTTC. The V and J genes are TRBV2 and TRBJ2-5; D might be TRBD1 or TRBD2, each matching 5 bases. Trimming took off 6 bases at V and 7 bases at J, with 18 bases between the two ends. The CDR3 is 14 residues long. Germline CDR1 reads SNHLY; CDR2 reads FYNNEI.